This T cell receptor (beta chain) comes out of a study of shared clonotypes between healthy human individuals. Turning to the study itself: Three plates were used per donor for CD4 naive, three for CD4 memory, two for CD8 naive and one for CD8 memory.

Division of CD4+ cells produced a CD45RA+ naive subset and a CD45RA-negative memory subset. Germline V gives CDR1 MNHNS, CDR2 SASEGT. V lost 7 bases and J lost 3, with 10 bases in between. The CDR3 covers 12 residues. This table comes from immunoSEQ multiplex PCR, and its TCRdb copy is limited to in-frame clones, with some not included. Among 1.6 million or so clones listed, 95% to 97% were seen once. Sequenced input: naive CD4+ T cells sorted from blood. Subset given: CD45RA+ positively selected. The chain uses TRBV6-1 and TRBJ2-7; weak D call: TRBD2 (5 bases). The receptor's source is a man aged 25 to 40 in good health. The CDR3 bases are TGTGCCAGCACACGGGAACGCTACGAGCAGTACTTC. Translated, it gives CASTRERYEQYF.